This T cell receptor (beta chain) was found in a study of blood T cell repertoires in COVID-19. Study at large: The United States, Italy and Spain supplied acute and convalescent COVID-19 samples. T cells, B-cell-depleted T cells, or PBMCs supplied cDNA or gDNA.

Trimming took off 8 bases at V and 2 bases at J, with 12 bases between the two ends. Germline CDR1 KGHSY, CDR2 FQNENV. CDR3 size: 13 residues. In the authors' workflow: Reference gene primer amplification in the assay estimated nucleated cell counts. The table came from immunoSEQ multiplex PCR; TCRdb's copy has only in-frame clones and leaves some out. The DNA gave D and trimming, while V, J and clone size come from that table. The table lists over 50,000 clones, around 86% of them singletons, with over 7.5% in the top ten. Sequencing input: peripheral blood. This receptor was obtained from a middle-aged man with active COVID-19. The chain employs TRBV16 and TRBJ1-2; no definite D call. CDR3 protein: CASSDGGNYGYTF. In DNA form, the CDR3 reads TGTGCCAGCTCAGACGGCGGGAACTATGGCTACACCTTC.